This entry lists 27 T cell receptor beta chains sequenced from one sample in a study of blood T cell repertoires in COVID-19. Produced via immunoSEQ multiplex PCR; TCRdb's table is partial and in-frame only. The sample records 220,000 or so clones, 80% being singletons. Sequenced: peripheral blood. The source is a woman in her 70s with acute or convalescent COVID-19.

The gene calls are TRBV7-2 and TRBJ2-2; 7 nucleotides match TRBD2. V lost 0 bases to trimming and J lost 7 bases; unmatched junction nucleotides: 5. Germline V CDR1 and CDR2: SGHTA, FQGNSA. CDR3 length: 15 residues. The CDR3 sequence is CASSLAGGPGGELFF. In nucleotides, the CDR3 is TGTGCCAGCAGCTTAGCGGGAGGGCCTGGCGGGGAGCTGTTTTTT.

This clone appeared a single time. This rearrangement joins TRBV4-1 to TRBJ2-1, with D uncertain. The CDR3 length is 13 residues. Trimming took 1 base from V and 8 from J, leaving 9 bases between them. Germline values: CDR1 MGHRA, CDR2 YSYEKL. In DNA form, the CDR3 reads TGCGCCAGCAGCCAAGCGCTGGAGTATGAGCAGTTCTTC. Translating gives CASSQALEYEQFF.

The table lists this clone with a few counts. The chain recombines TRBV25-1 with TRBJ1-2; maybe TRBD1 (6 bases). The CDR3 spans 11 residues. Trimming shortened V by 5 bases and J by 8 bases, and 9 bases separated the two germline ends. CDR1 MGHDK and CDR2 SYGVNS come from the germline V gene. CDR3 coding DNA: TGTGCCAGCAGTTTAGGGGGAGGCTACACCTTC. Translated: CASSLGGGYTF.

The V and J genes are TRBV7-8 and TRBJ2-7; D is ambiguous. CDR3 length: 13 amino acids. With 1 base removed from V and 7 bases from J, the gap between germline ends came to 11 bases. Germline V gene data show CDR1 as SGHVS and CDR2 as FQNEAQ. In DNA, the CDR3 is TGTGCCAGCAGCTTAGGTCAGTCGCGGGAGCAGTACTTC. Translated, it gives CASSLGQSREQYF.

The chain uses TRBV28 and TRBJ1-2, with 8 bases lining up with TRBD1. The trim removed 6 bases at V and 4 bases at J, leaving 10 bases unmatched. Germline V gives CDR1 MDHEN, CDR2 SYDVKM. The CDR3 length is 15 residues. The CDR3 is CASSRGTGVFYGYTF. CDR3 nucleotides: TGTGCCAGCAGCCGAGGGACAGGAGTGTTCTATGGCTACACCTTC.

The V and J genes are TRBV29-1 and TRBJ1-2; 8 nucleotides agree with TRBD1. The ends lost 4 bases at V and 4 bases at J; junction bases unmatched: 5. CDR1 is SQVTM, CDR2 ANQGSEA, per germline. This CDR3 spans 13 amino acids. The CDR3 DNA follows: TGCAGCGTTGTGGGACAGGACTTCTATGGCTACACCTTC. This encodes CSVVGQDFYGYTF.

This clone occurred a few times. This chain links TRBV25-1 with TRBJ1-1, with TRBD1 matching 8 bases. J gave up 5 bases and V 3 bases, and 5 bases lay outside the gene matches. CDR3 length: 14 amino acids. The germline CDR1 and CDR2 sequences are MGHDK and SYGVNS. Written as DNA, the CDR3 is TGTGCCAGCAGTGATGACAGGGGAAGGACTGAAGCTTTCTTT. Translation gives CASSDDRGRTEAFF.

This chain links TRBV3-1 (or the pseudogene TRBV3-2) with TRBJ1-2; TRBD1 matches 7 bases. The germline gives CDR1 LGHDT, CDR2 YNNKEL (reference sequence). The CDR3 contains 16 residues. V lost 3 bases and J lost 3; bases outside the gene matches: 10. Written as DNA, the CDR3 is TGTGCCAGCAGCCACGCTCGGGGGACAGCTTACTATGGCTACACCTTC. Encoded protein: CASSHARGTAYYGYTF.

In its sample, this clone was seen once. The CDR3 reads CASSHPLAYEQYF. DNA of the CDR3: TGTGCCAGCAGCCACCCTCTCGCGTACGAGCAGTACTTC. The rearrangement joins TRBV12-3 or TRBV12-4 to TRBJ2-7; D is uncertain. The CDR3 extends over 13 amino acids. Trimming left V 6 bases short and J 4 bases short, with 13 bases between.

This clone was seen only once. The chain joins TRBV5-1 to TRBJ1-1, with D maybe TRBD1 (6 bases). Per the germline V gene, CDR1 is SGHRS and CDR2 is YFSETQ. The ends were cut back, 2 bases at V and 5 bases at J, with 13 bases in the middle. CDR3 length equals 14 residues. The CDR3 reads CASSFGTRATEAFF. CDR3 coding DNA: TGCGCCAGCAGCTTCGGGACAAGGGCTACTGAAGCTTTCTTT. Supplemented by reference TRBV5-1 and TRBJ1-1, the full variable domain reads KAGVTQTPRYLIKTRGQQVTLSCSPISGHRSVSWYQQTPGQGLQFLFEYFSETQRNKGNFPGRFSGRQFSNSRSEMNVSTLELGDSALYLCASSFGTRATEAFFGQGTRLTVV.

For the CDR3, the DNA is TGTGCCAGCCTACCGGGACAATCCTACAATGAGCAGTTCTTC. Translated: CASLPGQSYNEQFF. The chain uses TRBV27 and TRBJ2-1; weak D call: TRBD1 (6 bases). Germline V lookup: CDR1 MNHEY, CDR2 SMNVEV (reference sequence). The CDR3 is 14 residues long. The germline V and J ends were trimmed by 8 bases and 1 base, with 12 bases remaining between them.

There are many counts of this clone. The chain couples TRBV29-1 to TRBJ2-2; 9 nucleotides line up with TRBD1. Germline V gene lookup returns CDR1 SQVTM and CDR2 ANQGSEA. The V segment lost 7 bases and the J segment 7 bases; nucleotides outside the gene matches: 7. CDR3 length equals 13 residues. The CDR3 DNA sequence: TGCAGCGCCGGACAGGGGTCTTACGGGGAGCTGTTTTTT. Its translation is CSAGQGSYGELFF.

The V and J genes are TRBV4-2 and TRBJ1-6, with TRBD1 matching over 7 bases. The germline gives CDR1 LGHNA, CDR2 YNFKEQ. The CDR3 consists of 14 residues. J lost 8 bases, V lost 6 bases, and 7 bases had no gene match. CDR3 bases: TGTGCCAGCAGGACAGGGAGTTTTGATTCACCCCTCCACTTT. Translating it yields CASRTGSFDSPLHF.

The rearrangement joins TRBV10-3 to TRBJ2-7; perhaps TRBD1 as D (5 bases). Germline V gene lookup returns CDR1 ENHRY and CDR2 SYGVKD. Trimming pared 8 bases from V and 0 bases from J, leaving 14 bases between. The length of the CDR3 is 14 residues. This chain's CDR3 is CAIGARLSSYEQYF. The CDR3, as DNA: TGTGCCATCGGGGCCCGGCTCAGCTCCTACGAGCAGTACTTC.

The chain uses TRBV2 and TRBJ2-7; a weak D match, TRBD1 (5 bases). The germline gives CDR1 SNHLY, CDR2 FYNNEI. This CDR3 comprises 13 residues. V was cut by 6 bases and J by 6 bases, with 15 bases left in between. CDR3 nucleotide sequence: TGTGCCAGCAGCGAACGATCTAGGGGCGAGCAGTACTTC. Protein product: CASSERSRGEQYF.

The chain employs TRBV5-5 and TRBJ1-1; D might be TRBD1 (6 bases). CDR1 is SGHKS, CDR2 YYEKEE, per germline (reference sequence). Between the trimmed V and J ends, which lost 3 bases and 0 bases, there was a span of 12 bases. This CDR3 contains 15 residues. The DNA for the CDR3 is TGTGCCAGCAGCTCCGGGGGGACACTGAACACTGAAGCTTTCTTT. Translating gives CASSSGGTLNTEAFF. The full variable domain, rest sourced from reference TRBV5-5 and TRBJ1-1, is DAGVTQSPTHLIKTRGQQVTLRCSPISGHKSVSWYQQVLGQGPQFIFQYYEKEERGRGNFPDRFSARQFPNYSSELNVNALLLGDSALYLCASSSGGTLNTEAFFGQGTRLTVV.

V gene TRBV24-1 combines with J gene TRBJ2-3, with TRBD2 as a possible D gene (7 bases). Per germline, CDR1 KGHDR and CDR2 SFDVKD. V lost 6 bases to trimming and J lost 4 bases, with 13 bases between them. The length of the CDR3 is 14 residues. CDR3 amino acids: CATSLQGGADTQYF. DNA of the CDR3: TGTGCCACCAGTCTACAGGGAGGGGCAGATACGCAGTATTTT.

The gene calls are TRBV19 and TRBJ2-7; 12 nucleotides align to TRBD2. The CDR3 consists of 15 residues. Trimming took 5 bases from V and 7 from J; bases not matched to a gene: 9. Germline V CDR1 and CDR2: LNHDA, SQIVND (reference sequence). For the CDR3, the DNA is TGTGCCAGTAGTCCAAGGACTAGCGGGAAGGATGAGCAGTACTTC. Protein sequence: CASSPRTSGKDEQYF.

This clone appeared a few times. The V gene is TRBV29-1, the J gene TRBJ1-4; a possible D gene is TRBD1 (6 bases). V lost 7 bases and J lost 11, with 14 bases in between. Per germline, CDR1 SQVTM and CDR2 ANQGSEA. CDR3 length equals 11 residues. For the CDR3, the DNA is TGCAGCGGTGGGATAGGACAGAAACTGTTTTTT. It translates to CSGGIGQKLFF.

V usage is TRBV13 and J usage is TRBJ1-2; a possible D gene is TRBD1 (5 bases). Looked up from germline, CDR1 is PRHDT and CDR2 is FYEKMQ (reference sequence). The V end was cut by 1 base, the J end by 6 bases, with 12 bases between. The length of the CDR3 is 14 residues. The CDR3 bases are TGTGCCAGCAGCTTAGTATCGGGGGTTGATGGCTACACCTTC. It yields the protein CASSLVSGVDGYTF. The full variable domain, with the rest looked up from reference TRBV13 and TRBJ1-2, is AAGVIQSPRHLIKEKRETATLKCYPIPRHDTVYWYQQGPGQDPQFLISFYEKMQSDKGSIPDRFSAQQFSDYHSELNMSSLELGDSALYFCASSLVSGVDGYTFGSGTRLTVV.

The chain employs TRBV27 and TRBJ1-1; 9 positions agree with TRBD1. Looked up from germline, CDR1 is MNHEY and CDR2 is SMNVEV (reference sequence). The CDR3 contains 15 residues. The junction had 6 bases not matched to a gene; V was cut back by 5 bases and J by 2 bases. The CDR3 protein is CASSRQGGYNTEAFF. The CDR3 nucleotides are TGTGCCAGCAGTAGACAGGGGGGATACAACACTGAAGCTTTCTTT.

The chain links TRBV4-1 to TRBJ1-4; 7 bases are shared with TRBD1. The CDR3 has 14 amino acids. Germline V gene data show CDR1 as MGHRA and CDR2 as YSYEKL. Trimming took 5 bases from V and 7 from J; bases not matched to a gene: 7. CDR3 nucleotide sequence: TGCGCCAGCAGCTCAGGGGGAGGAGGTGAAAAACTGTTTTTT. Its protein product is CASSSGGGGEKLFF.

This chain connects TRBV5-1 to TRBJ2-1, with 15 nucleotides matching TRBD2. The CDR3 totals 16 residues. V lost 4 bases, J lost 4 bases, and 3 bases stayed unmatched. Germline V gives CDR1 SGHRS, CDR2 YFSETQ. The CDR3 nucleotides read TGCGCCAGCAGCGGGGGGACTAGCGGGAGGTACAATGAGCAGTTCTTC. Translation gives CASSGGTSGRYNEQFF.

The gene calls are TRBV10-3 and TRBJ1-1, with TRBD1 identical over 8 bases. J lost 4 bases, V lost 10 bases, and 11 bases had no gene match. The CDR3 is 14 amino acids. Germline V gene data show CDR1 as ENHRY and CDR2 as SYGVKD. The CDR3 spells CATTDRTGITEAFF. As DNA, the CDR3 is TGTGCCACCACCGATCGGACAGGGATCACTGAAGCTTTCTTT.

The chain is built from TRBV10-3 and TRBJ2-1; D remains unclear. The CDR3 is made up of 13 amino acids. V lost 2 bases to trimming and J lost 6 bases, with 8 bases between them. CDR1 is ENHRY and CDR2 is SYGVKD in the germline V gene. This CDR3 reads CAISEDRLNEQFF. DNA of the CDR3: TGTGCCATCAGTGAGGATAGACTCAATGAGCAGTTCTTC.

This rearrangement joins TRBV18 to TRBJ1-2, with unresolved D. The CDR3 runs to 14 residues. V was cut by 0 bases and J by 2 bases, with 7 bases left in between. CDR1 is KGHSH, CDR2 LQKENI, per germline. The CDR3 spells CASSPPGTNYGYTF. The DNA of the CDR3 is TGTGCCAGCTCACCACCTGGCACGAACTATGGCTACACCTTC. The complete variable domain, with remaining parts taken from reference TRBV18 and TRBJ1-2, reads NAGVMQNPRHLVRRRGQEARLRCSPMKGHSHVYWYRQLPEEGLKFMVYLQKENIIDESGMPKERFSAEFPKEGPSILRIQQVVRGDSAAYFCASSPPGTNYGYTFGSGTRLTVV.

This chain connects TRBV29-1 to TRBJ1-2; D is possibly TRBD1 (5 bases). The ends were cut back, 1 base at V and 8 bases at J, with 20 bases in the middle. CDR1 is SQVTM and CDR2 is ANQGSEA in the germline V gene. This CDR3 region has 15 residues. CDR3 residues: CSVEGGGPGLLGYTF. As DNA, the CDR3 is TGCAGCGTTGAAGGGGGAGGGCCGGGACTGTTAGGCTACACCTTC.